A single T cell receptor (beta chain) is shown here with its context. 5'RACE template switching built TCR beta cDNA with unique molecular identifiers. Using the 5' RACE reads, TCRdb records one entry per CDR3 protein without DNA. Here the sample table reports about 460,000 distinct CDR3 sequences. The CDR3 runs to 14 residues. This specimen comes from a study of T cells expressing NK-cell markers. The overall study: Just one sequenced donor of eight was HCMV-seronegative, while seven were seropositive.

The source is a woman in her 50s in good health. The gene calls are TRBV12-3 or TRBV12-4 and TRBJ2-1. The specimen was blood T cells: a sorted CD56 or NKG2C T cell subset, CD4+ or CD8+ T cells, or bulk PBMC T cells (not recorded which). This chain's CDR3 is CASGRLASYNEQFF.